This entry is about one TCR beta chain. The germline CDR1 and CDR2 sequences are KGHDR and SFDVKD. V lost 0 bases and J 0 bases, leaving 4 bases between the germline ends. The CDR3 is 14 residues long. The sample is drawn from a study of blood T cell repertoires in COVID-19. Assay used: immunoSEQ multiplex PCR; TCRdb lists only in-frame clones, some missing. Of roughly 180,000 clones in the sample, 80% to 90% were seen once. The rearrangement joins TRBV24-1 to TRBJ2-5, with D unclear. Sequencing was performed on peripheral blood. This TCR was sampled from a woman aged 40-49 years with COVID-19, enrolled during active disease. CDR3 region: CATSDLSDQETQYF. The CDR3 coding sequence is TGTGCCACCAGTGATTTGTCCGACCAAGAGACCCAGTACTTC.